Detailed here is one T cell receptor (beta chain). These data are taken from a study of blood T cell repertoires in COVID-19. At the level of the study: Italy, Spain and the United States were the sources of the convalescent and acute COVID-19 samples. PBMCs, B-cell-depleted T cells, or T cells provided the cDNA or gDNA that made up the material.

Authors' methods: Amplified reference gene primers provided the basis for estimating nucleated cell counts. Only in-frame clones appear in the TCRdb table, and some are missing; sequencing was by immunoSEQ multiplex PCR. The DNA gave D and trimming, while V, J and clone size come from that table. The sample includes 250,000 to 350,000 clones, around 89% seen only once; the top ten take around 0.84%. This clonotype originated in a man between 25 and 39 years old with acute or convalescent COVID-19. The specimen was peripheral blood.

The CDR3 here is CASSLDRVDEKLFF. The CDR3 nucleotides are TGTGCCAGCAGTCTGGACAGGGTCGATGAAAAACTGTTTTTT. This chain joins TRBV6-5 and TRBJ1-4; 8 positions match TRBD1. Per germline, CDR1 MNHEY and CDR2 SVGAGI. The CDR3 sequence is 14 residues long. V lost 5 bases, J lost 6 bases, and 5 bases stayed unmatched.